This T cell receptor (beta chain) was retrieved from a study of blood T cell repertoires in COVID-19. Study in general: Whether acute or convalescent, the COVID-19 samples came from the United States, Italy and Spain. From T cells, B-cell-depleted T cells, or PBMCs came the material, which was cDNA or gDNA.

How the authors handled the data: Reference gene primer amplification gave nucleated cell count estimates. Sequencing used immunoSEQ multiplex PCR; TCRdb keeps in-frame clones, though not all of them. That table gives V, J and clone size, and the DNA gave D and trimming. Here the sample spans 180,000 or so clones, 86% being singletons. The length of the CDR3 is 14 residues. V gave up 4 bases and J gave up 5 bases; unmatched junction bases: 6. CDR1 and CDR2 from the germline V gene are MNHEY and SVGAGI. The sequenced sample was peripheral blood. The chain uses TRBV6-5 and TRBJ2-3; 7 bases are a match to TRBD2. The origin of this receptor is a man younger than 30 with acute or convalescent COVID-19. The CDR3 DNA sequence: TGTGCCAGCAGTTTGGGGAGGGCCGGAGATACGCAGTATTTT. It translates to CASSLGRAGDTQYF.